The entry that follows covers one T cell receptor beta chain sequence. Its target is not known. This CDR3 has 14 residues. The ends were cut back, 1 base at V and 2 bases at J, with 6 bases in the middle. The germline CDR1 and CDR2 sequences are MDHEN and SYDVKM. Profiled with immunoSEQ multiplex PCR; TCRdb holds only in-frame clones, not every one. The sample contains more than 2,000,000 clones, approximately 90% of which appear only once. These data are taken from a study of shared clonotypes between healthy human individuals. Study observations and caveats: Memory subsets generally showed lower estimated richness than naive subsets.

The rearrangement uses TRBV28 and TRBJ1-5; D gene ambiguous. The sequenced sample consisted of naive CD4+ T cells sorted from blood. Stated subset: CD45RA+ positively selected. The sequence was collected from a man between 18 and 35 years old in good health. The CDR3 DNA reads as TGTGCCAGCAGTTTATTCCGGGGCAATCAGCCCCAGCATTTT. This codes for CASSLFRGNQPQHF.